There are a few counts of the clone carrying this T cell receptor beta chain. Antigen: not known. TCRdb reanalysed the 5' RACE reads using MiXCR and keeps one entry per CDR3 protein. The table lists fewer than 80,000 distinct CDR3 sequences, 22% of them singletons. This CDR3 is 22 amino acids long. CDR1 is MNHEY, CDR2 SMNVEV, per germline (reference sequence). The V segment lost 3 bases and the J segment 4 bases; nucleotides outside the gene matches: 20. Findings of the study overall: Tumor memory CD4+ T cell TCR gene usage was found to cluster with blood and lymph node memory CD4+ cells and with lymph node naive CD4+ cells.

Sequenced input: memory CD4+ T cells sorted from a lymph node. Subset described: memory CD4+ T cells, CD4+CD45RO+CD25-. The receptor's source is a female donor with breast cancer. J is TRBJ2-1 and V is TRBV27; TRBD2 aligns across 14 bases. CDR3 sequence: CASSFEGGGPGLAGEWYNEQFF. CDR3 DNA sequence: TGTGCCAGCAGTTTCGAGGGGGGGGGCCCGGGACTAGCGGGAGAATGGTACAATGAGCAGTTCTTC.